The 13 T cell receptor beta chains presented below share a single source sample, sequenced in a study of CD8+CD57+ T cells in acquired aplastic anemia. Those patients picked for sequencing had displayed CD8+CD57+ cell expansion on flow cytometry. It was genomic DNA that served as the template for profiling TCR beta VDJ and CDR3. TCRdb called the reads again in MiXCR, with one record for every CDR3 protein. The sample lists 200,000 to 250,000 distinct CDR3 sequences, around 49% occurring once. Sequencing was performed on sorted CD4+, CD8+, or CD8+CD57+ T cells (not recorded which) from PBMCs. The origin of the receptors is a human donor with aplastic anemia.

The rearrangement links TRBV7-2 to TRBJ2-5, with D perhaps given as TRBD1 or TRBD2 (6 bases each). The V end was cut by 6 bases, the J end by 9 bases, with 20 bases between. Germline V CDR1 and CDR2: SGHTA, FQGNSA. The length of the CDR3 is 14 residues. The CDR3 coding sequence is TGTGCCAGCAGGAAAGGGTCGGCAGGGGAGGCCCAGTACTTC. Translating it yields CASRKGSAGEAQYF.

About this clonotype: With a much larger clone just one base away, this may be a read error. V is TRBV10-2 and J is TRBJ2-5; D is unresolved. Germline lookup yields CDR1 WSHSY and CDR2 SAAADI. V was cut by 4 bases and J by 4 bases, with 7 bases left in between. This CDR3 region has 12 residues. The CDR3 sequence is CASSGSTETQYF. The CDR3 DNA sequence: TGCGCCAGCAGTGGCAGCACAGAGACCCAGTACTTC.

This clonotype has at least ten counts. The CDR3 does not end in the conserved phenylalanine or tryptophan, so this is likely a read error. The chain joins TRBV2 to TRBJ1-5; a weak D match, TRBD1 (5 bases). Trimming pared 10 bases from V and 5 bases from J, leaving 21 bases between. The CDR3 length is 15 residues. CDR1 SNHLY and CDR2 FYNNEI come from the germline V gene. This CDR3 reads CATAGGGFSDQPQHL. DNA for the CDR3: TGTGCCACCGCGGGCGGGGGGTTTTCGGATCAGCCCCAGCATCTT.

The gene calls are TRBV25-1 and TRBJ1-6, with unresolved D. The V end lost 8 bases, the J end lost 7 bases, and 9 bases lay between the germline ends. CDR1 MGHDK and CDR2 SYGVNS come from the germline V gene. The CDR3 extends over 12 amino acids. CDR3 DNA sequence: TGTGCCAGCGGGCCGAGAAATTCACCCCTCCACTTT. Translated: CASGPRNSPLHF.

At least ten counts were recorded for this clonotype. The genes are TRBV2 and TRBJ2-7; 7 bases match TRBD1. Germline lookup yields CDR1 SNHLY and CDR2 FYNNEI. The CDR3 has 14 amino acids. The ends lost 5 bases at V and 0 bases at J; junction bases unmatched: 4. CDR3 sequence reads: CASSSTGLSYEQYF. The CDR3 nucleotides are TGTGCCAGCAGTTCGACAGGGCTCTCCTACGAGCAGTACTTC.

Many counts were recorded for this clonotype. CDR3 sequence (DNA): TGTGCCAGCAGTTCACCGGGACAGGTCGATTCACCCCTCCACTTT. Amino acid sequence: CASSSPGQVDSPLHF. V gene TRBV28 combines with J gene TRBJ1-6, with 8 bases identical to TRBD1. Trimming at V came to 4 bases and at J to 8 bases, leaving 7 bases not matched to a gene. Looked up from germline, CDR1 is MDHEN and CDR2 is SYDVKM. There are 15 residues in the CDR3.

The genes are TRBV7-2 and TRBJ2-7, with D unresolved. CDR3 length: 11 amino acids. Germline V CDR1 and CDR2: SGHTA, FQGNSA. Trimming pared 5 bases from V and 2 bases from J, leaving 4 bases between. The CDR3 DNA is TGTGCCAGCAGCACAGCCTACGAGCAGTACTTC. It codes for CASSTAYEQYF.

To note about this clonotype: The junction and the germline gene differ at one end; a read error may be behind it. The V call is TRBV15, the J call TRBJ2-2; D possibly corresponds to TRBD2 (8 bases). Germline V gene sequence: CDR1 LNHNV, CDR2 YYDKDF (reference sequence). This CDR3 comprises 15 residues. The CDR3 bases are TGTGCCACCAGCAGGGGGACAGATCAGAGCGGGGGGCTGTTTTTT. It is translated as CATSRGTDQSGGLFF.

The rearrangement links TRBV24-1 to TRBJ1-2; 8 bases fit TRBD1. This CDR3 has 14 amino acids. Germline assignment: CDR1 KGHDR and CDR2 SFDVKD. J gave up 4 bases and V 4 bases, and 4 bases lay outside the gene matches. For the CDR3, the DNA is TGTGCCACCAGTGACAGGACAGGGAGCTATGGCTACACCTTC. This translates into CATSDRTGSYGYTF.

The rearrangement links TRBV19 to TRBJ1-1, with a weak D call TRBD1 (6 bases). V shed 3 bases and J shed 6 bases, with 11 bases lying between them. CDR1 is LNHDA and CDR2 is SQIVND in the germline V gene (reference sequence). This CDR3 spans 13 amino acids. The CDR3 here is CASSIEGGAEAFF. The CDR3, as DNA: TGTGCCAGTAGTATTGAGGGGGGGGCTGAAGCTTTCTTT.

This clonotype was counted ten times or more. The V gene is TRBV5-1, the J gene TRBJ2-7; 11 nucleotides match TRBD1. The germline V gene encodes CDR1 SGHRS and CDR2 YFSETQ. The V gene end was trimmed by 4 bases and the J gene end by 1 base; junction bases not matched to a gene: 10. CDR3 length: 17 amino acids. CDR3 region: CASSLWTGGASSYEQYF. In DNA, the CDR3 is TGCGCCAGCAGCCTTTGGACAGGGGGCGCGAGTTCCTACGAGCAGTACTTC.

V and J are TRBV24-1 and TRBJ2-5; D not certain. The assigned J gene may be wrong: the sequence end matches TRBJ2-1 better. This CDR3 is built from 13 residues. Germline values: CDR1 KGHDR, CDR2 SFDVKD. CDR3 in amino acids: CATSDQSRDEQFF. The CDR3 DNA is TGTGCCACCAGTGACCAGAGTAGGGATGAGCAGTTCTTC.

For this clonotype: A single base separates this from a much larger clone, so it may be a read error. V is TRBV4-2 and J is TRBJ1-6; no clear D gene. In germline, CDR1 is LGHNA, CDR2 YNFKEQ. The length of the CDR3 is 15 residues. CDR3 nucleotides: TGTGCCTGCAGCCAAGAGAAAGCAGGTCTTTCACCCCTCCACTTT. This sequence encodes CACSQEKAGLSPLHF.